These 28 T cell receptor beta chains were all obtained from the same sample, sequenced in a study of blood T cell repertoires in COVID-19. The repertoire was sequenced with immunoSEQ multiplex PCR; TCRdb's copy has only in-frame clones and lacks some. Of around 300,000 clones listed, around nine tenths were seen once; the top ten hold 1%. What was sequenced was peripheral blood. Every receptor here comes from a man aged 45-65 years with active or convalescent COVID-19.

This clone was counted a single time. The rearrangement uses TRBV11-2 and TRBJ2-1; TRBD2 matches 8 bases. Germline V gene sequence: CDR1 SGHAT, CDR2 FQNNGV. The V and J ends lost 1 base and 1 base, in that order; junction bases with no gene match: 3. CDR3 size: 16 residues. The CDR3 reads CASSLGTSRSYNEQFF. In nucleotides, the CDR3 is TGTGCCAGCAGCTTAGGGACTAGCCGATCCTACAATGAGCAGTTCTTC.

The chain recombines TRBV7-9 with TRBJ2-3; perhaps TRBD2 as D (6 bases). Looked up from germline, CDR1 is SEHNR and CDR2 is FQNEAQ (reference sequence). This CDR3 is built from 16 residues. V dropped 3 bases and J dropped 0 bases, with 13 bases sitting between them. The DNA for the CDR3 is TGTGCCAGCAGCTTGACTAGGAGTATAAGCACAGATACGCAGTATTTT. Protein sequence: CASSLTRSISTDTQYF.

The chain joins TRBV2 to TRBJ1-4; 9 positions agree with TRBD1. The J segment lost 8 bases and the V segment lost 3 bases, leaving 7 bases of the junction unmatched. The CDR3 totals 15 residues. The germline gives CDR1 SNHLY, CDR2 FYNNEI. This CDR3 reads CASSDRGQGYEKLFF. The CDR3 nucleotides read TGTGCCAGCAGTGACCGCGGACAGGGGTACGAAAAACTGTTTTTT.

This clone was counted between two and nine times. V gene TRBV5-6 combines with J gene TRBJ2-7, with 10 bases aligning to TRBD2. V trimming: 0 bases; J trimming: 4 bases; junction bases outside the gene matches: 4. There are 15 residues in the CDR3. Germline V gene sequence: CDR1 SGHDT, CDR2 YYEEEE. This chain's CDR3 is CASSLVRTSGYEQYF. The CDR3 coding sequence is TGTGCCAGCAGCTTGGTGAGGACTAGCGGTTACGAGCAGTACTTC. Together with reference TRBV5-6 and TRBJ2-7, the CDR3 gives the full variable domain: DAGVTQSPTHLIKTRGQQVTLRCSPKSGHDTVSWYQQALGQGPQFIFQYYEEEERQRGNFPDRFSGHQFPNYSSELNVNALLLGDSALYLCASSLVRTSGYEQYFGPGTRLTVT.

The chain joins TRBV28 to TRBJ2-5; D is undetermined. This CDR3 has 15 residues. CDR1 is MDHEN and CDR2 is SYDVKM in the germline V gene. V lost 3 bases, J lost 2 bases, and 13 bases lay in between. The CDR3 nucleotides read TGTGCCAGCAGTTTCCCCAAGATTAGACAAGAGACCCAGTACTTC. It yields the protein CASSFPKIRQETQYF.

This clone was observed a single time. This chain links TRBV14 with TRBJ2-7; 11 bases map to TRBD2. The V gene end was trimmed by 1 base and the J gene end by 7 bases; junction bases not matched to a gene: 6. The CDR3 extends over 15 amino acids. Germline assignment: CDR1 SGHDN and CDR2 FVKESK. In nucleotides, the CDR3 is TGTGCCAGCAGCCAAGCTACTAGCGGGAGTGGGGAGCAGTACTTC. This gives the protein CASSQATSGSGEQYF.

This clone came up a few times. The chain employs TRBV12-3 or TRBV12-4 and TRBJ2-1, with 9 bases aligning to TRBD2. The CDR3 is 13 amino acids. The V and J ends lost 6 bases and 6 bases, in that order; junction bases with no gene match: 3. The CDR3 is CASRAGGPNEQFF. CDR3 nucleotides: TGTGCCAGCAGAGCGGGAGGCCCCAATGAGCAGTTCTTC.

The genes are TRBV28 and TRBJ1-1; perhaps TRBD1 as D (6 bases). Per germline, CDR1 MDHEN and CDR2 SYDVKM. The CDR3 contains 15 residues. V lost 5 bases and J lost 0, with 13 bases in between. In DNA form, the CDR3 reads TGTGCCAGCAGTCCCCGGACAGTAATGAACACTGAAGCTTTCTTT. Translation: CASSPRTVMNTEAFF.

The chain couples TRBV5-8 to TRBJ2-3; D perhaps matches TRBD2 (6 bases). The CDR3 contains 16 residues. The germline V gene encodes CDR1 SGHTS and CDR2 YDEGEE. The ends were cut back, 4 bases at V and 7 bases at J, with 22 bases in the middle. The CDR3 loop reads CASSRRARAGLNTQYF. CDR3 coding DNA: TGTGCCAGCAGCCGTCGTGCGCGAGCGGGCCTCAATACGCAGTATTTT.

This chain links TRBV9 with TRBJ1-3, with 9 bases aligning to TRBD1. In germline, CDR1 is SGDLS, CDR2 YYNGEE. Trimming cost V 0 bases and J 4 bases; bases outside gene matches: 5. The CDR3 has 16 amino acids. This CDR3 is CASSVAGTGNGNTIYF. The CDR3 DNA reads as TGTGCCAGCAGCGTAGCAGGGACAGGGAACGGAAACACCATATATTTT.

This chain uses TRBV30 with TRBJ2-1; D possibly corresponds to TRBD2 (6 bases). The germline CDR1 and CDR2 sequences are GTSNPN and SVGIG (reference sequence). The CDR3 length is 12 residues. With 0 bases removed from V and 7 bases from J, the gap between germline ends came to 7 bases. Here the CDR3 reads CAWSVRGNEQFF. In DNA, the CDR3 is TGTGCCTGGAGTGTACGGGGGAATGAGCAGTTCTTC.

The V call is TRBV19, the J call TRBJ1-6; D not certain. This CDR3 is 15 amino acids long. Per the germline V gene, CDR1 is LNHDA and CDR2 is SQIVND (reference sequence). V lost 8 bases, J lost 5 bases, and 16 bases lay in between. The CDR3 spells CASSLAAANNSPLHF. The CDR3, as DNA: TGTGCCAGTTCCTTGGCTGCGGCAAATAATTCACCCCTCCACTTT.

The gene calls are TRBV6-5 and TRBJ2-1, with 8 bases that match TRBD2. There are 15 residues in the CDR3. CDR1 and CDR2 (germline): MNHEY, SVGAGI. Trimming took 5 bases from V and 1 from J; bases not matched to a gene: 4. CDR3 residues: CASSQLAGSYNEQFF. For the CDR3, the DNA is TGTGCCAGCAGTCAATTAGCGGGGTCCTACAATGAGCAGTTCTTC.

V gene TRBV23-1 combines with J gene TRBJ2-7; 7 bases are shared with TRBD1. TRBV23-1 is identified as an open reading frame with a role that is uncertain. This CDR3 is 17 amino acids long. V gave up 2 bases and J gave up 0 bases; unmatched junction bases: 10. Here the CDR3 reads CASSQTPTGNLSYEQYF. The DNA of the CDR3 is TGCGCCAGCAGTCAAACCCCGACAGGGAACCTCTCCTACGAGCAGTACTTC.

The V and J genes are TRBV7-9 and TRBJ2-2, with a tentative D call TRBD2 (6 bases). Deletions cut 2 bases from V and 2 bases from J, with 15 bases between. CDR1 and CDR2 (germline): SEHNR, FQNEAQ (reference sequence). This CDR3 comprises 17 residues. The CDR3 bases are TGTGCCAGCAGCTTAAGATTAGAGGGGACTAACACCGGGGAGCTGTTTTTT. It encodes CASSLRLEGTNTGELFF. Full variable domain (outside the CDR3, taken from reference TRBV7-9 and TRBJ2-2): DTGVSQNPRHKITKRGQNVTFRCDPISEHNRLYWYRQTLGQGPEFLTYFQNEAQLEKSRLLSDRFSAERPKGSFSTLEIQRTEQGDSAMYLCASSLRLEGTNTGELFFGEGSRLTVL.

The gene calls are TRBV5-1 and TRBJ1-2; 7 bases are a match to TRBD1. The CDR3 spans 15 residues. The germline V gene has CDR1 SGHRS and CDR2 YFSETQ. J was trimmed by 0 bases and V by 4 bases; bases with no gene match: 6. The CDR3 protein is CASSIYRGANYGYTF. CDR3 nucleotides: TGCGCCAGCAGCATATACAGGGGAGCTAACTATGGCTACACCTTC. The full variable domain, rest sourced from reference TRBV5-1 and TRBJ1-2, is KAGVTQTPRYLIKTRGQQVTLSCSPISGHRSVSWYQQTPGQGLQFLFEYFSETQRNKGNFPGRFSGRQFSNSRSEMNVSTLELGDSALYLCASSIYRGANYGYTFGSGTRLTVV.

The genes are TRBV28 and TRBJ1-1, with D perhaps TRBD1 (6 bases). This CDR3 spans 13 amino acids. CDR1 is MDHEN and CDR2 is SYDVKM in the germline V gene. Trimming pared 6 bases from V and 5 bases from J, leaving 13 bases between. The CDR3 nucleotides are TGTGCCAGCAGCACGGGAACAGGGACTGAAGCTTTCTTT. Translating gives CASSTGTGTEAFF.

The CDR3 reads CASRGDRGEQFF. The CDR3 DNA is TGTGCCAGCAGGGGGGACAGAGGTGAGCAGTTCTTC. The gene calls are TRBV28 and TRBJ2-1, with 7 bases identical to TRBD1. This CDR3 has 12 residues. Germline loops: CDR1 MDHEN, CDR2 SYDVKM. The V and J ends lost 6 bases and 9 bases, in that order; junction bases with no gene match: 5.

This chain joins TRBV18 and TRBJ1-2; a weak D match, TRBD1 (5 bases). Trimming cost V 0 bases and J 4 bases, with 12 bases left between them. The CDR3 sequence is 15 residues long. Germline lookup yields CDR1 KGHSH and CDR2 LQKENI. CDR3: CASSPPQTGIYGYTF. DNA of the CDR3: TGTGCCAGCTCACCACCCCAAACAGGAATCTATGGCTACACCTTC.

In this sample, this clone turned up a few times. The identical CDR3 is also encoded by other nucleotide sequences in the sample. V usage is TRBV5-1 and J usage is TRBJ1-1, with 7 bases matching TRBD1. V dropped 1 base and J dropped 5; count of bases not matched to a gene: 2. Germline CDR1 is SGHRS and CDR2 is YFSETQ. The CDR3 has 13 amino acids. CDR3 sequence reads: CASSLIQGTEAFF. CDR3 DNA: TGCGCCAGCAGCTTGATACAGGGGACTGAAGCTTTCTTT.

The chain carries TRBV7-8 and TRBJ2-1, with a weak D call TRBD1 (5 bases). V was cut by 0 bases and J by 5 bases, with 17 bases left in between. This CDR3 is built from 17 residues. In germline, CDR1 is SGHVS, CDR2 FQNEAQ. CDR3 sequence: CASSLAQVTEINNEQFF. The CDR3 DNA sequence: TGTGCCAGCAGCTTAGCGCAGGTGACAGAAATAAACAATGAGCAGTTCTTC.

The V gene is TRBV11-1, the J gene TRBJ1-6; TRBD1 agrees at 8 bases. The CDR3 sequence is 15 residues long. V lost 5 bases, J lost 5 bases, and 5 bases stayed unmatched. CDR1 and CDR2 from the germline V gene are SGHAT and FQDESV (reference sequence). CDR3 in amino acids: CASSPTGAHNSPLHF. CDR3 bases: TGTGCCAGCAGCCCGACAGGGGCCCATAATTCACCCCTCCACTTT.

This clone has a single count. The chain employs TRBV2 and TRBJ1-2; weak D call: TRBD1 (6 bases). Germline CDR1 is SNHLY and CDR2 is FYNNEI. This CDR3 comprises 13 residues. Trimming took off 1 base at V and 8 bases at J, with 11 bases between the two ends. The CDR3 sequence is CASSEDAGVGYTF. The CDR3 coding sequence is TGTGCCAGCAGTGAAGACGCAGGGGTCGGCTACACCTTC. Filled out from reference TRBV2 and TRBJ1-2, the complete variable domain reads EPEVTQTPSHQVTQMGQEVILRCVPISNHLYFYWYRQILGQKVEFLVSFYNNEISEKSEIFDDQFSVERPDGSNFTLKIRSTKLEDSAMYFCASSEDAGVGYTFGSGTRLTVV.

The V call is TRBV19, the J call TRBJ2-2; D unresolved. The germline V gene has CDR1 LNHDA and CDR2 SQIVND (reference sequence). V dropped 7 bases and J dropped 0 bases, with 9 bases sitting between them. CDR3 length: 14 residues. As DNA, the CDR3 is TGTGCCAGTAAAGCAGGATCGAACACCGGGGAGCTGTTTTTT. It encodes CASKAGSNTGELFF.

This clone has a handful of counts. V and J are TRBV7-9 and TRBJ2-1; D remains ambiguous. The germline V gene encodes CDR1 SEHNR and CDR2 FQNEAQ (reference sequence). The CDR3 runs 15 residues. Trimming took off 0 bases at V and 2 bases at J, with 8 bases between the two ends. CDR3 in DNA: TGTGCCAGCAGCTTAGCGAACAACCCCTACAATGAGCAGTTCTTC. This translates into CASSLANNPYNEQFF.

The CDR3 spells CASSESLTSGIGETQYF. CDR3 bases: TGTGCCAGCAGTGAATCCTTGACTAGCGGGATCGGAGAGACCCAGTACTTC. This chain connects TRBV2 to TRBJ2-5, with 11 bases that match TRBD2. With V trimmed by 2 bases and J by 4 bases, 9 bases remained unmatched. Germline assignment: CDR1 SNHLY and CDR2 FYNNEI. The CDR3 covers 17 residues. The full variable domain, its missing parts supplied by reference TRBV2 and TRBJ2-5, is EPEVTQTPSHQVTQMGQEVILRCVPISNHLYFYWYRQILGQKVEFLVSFYNNEISEKSEIFDDQFSVERPDGSNFTLKIRSTKLEDSAMYFCASSESLTSGIGETQYFGPGTRLLVL.

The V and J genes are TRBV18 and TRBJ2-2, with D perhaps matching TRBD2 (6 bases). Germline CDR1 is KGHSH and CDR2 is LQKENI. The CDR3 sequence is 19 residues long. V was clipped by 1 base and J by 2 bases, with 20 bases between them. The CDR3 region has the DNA TGTGCCAGCTCACCACAACCTGGGGGGACTGACCGAAACACCGGGGAGCTGTTTTTT. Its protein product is CASSPQPGGTDRNTGELFF.

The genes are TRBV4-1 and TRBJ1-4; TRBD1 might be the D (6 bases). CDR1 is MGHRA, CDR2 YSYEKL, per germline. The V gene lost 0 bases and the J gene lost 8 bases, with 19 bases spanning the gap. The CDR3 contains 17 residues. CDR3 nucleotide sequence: TGCGCCAGCAGCCAAGATAATTGGCAGGGAGGGGGGGAAAAACTGTTTTTT. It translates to CASSQDNWQGGGEKLFF.